Presented here are 14 T cell receptor beta chains from one specimen sequenced in a study of shared clonotypes between healthy human individuals (dated by TCRdb to about 2020). Libraries were built with the immunoSEQ multiplex PCR assay. Held by TCRdb, this immuneACCESS table contains in-frame sequences only and omits some clones. Under half of the omission traces to an unresolved V gene where checked; the cause of the rest is unknown. The sample data list under 1,100,000 clones, and about three quarters of these were observed just once. The ten largest make up approximately 1.3% of the sample. The source material was memory CD4+ T cells sorted from blood. Sample cell subset or site, as interpreted from the label and publication: CD45RA-negative fraction. All receptors derive from a young man in good health.

J is TRBJ2-3 and V is TRBV10-3, with TRBD2 identical over 10 bases. In germline, CDR1 is ENHRY, CDR2 SYGVKD. With V trimmed by 9 bases and J by 5 bases, 5 bases remained unmatched. The CDR3 sequence is 13 residues long. The CDR3: CAIAGGRGDTQYF. In DNA, the CDR3 is TGTGCCATAGCGGGGGGGCGAGGAGATACGCAGTATTTT.

The rearrangement uses TRBV19 and TRBJ2-3; 9 nucleotides match TRBD2. The V segment lost 10 bases and the J segment 1 base; nucleotides outside the gene matches: 6. There are 14 residues in the CDR3. The germline V gene encodes CDR1 LNHDA and CDR2 SQIVND (reference sequence). In DNA form, the CDR3 reads TGTGCCACCCGAATAGCGGGAGGCACAGATACGCAGTATTTT. Translating it yields CATRIAGGTDTQYF.

V gene TRBV7-6 combines with J gene TRBJ1-1; D uncertain. The CDR3 totals 13 residues. From germline, CDR1 is SGHVS and CDR2 FNYEAQ. V lost 2 bases to trimming and J lost 1 base, with 5 bases between them. DNA for the CDR3: TGTGCCAGCAGCTTATCACAGAACACTGAAGCTTTCTTT. This gives the protein CASSLSQNTEAFF. Drawing the rest from reference TRBV7-6 and TRBJ1-1, the complete variable domain is GAGVSQSPRYKVTKRGQDVALRCDPISGHVSLYWYRQALGQGPEFLTYFNYEAQQDKSGLPNDRFSAERPEGSISTLTIQRTEQRDSAMYRCASSLSQNTEAFFGQGTRLTVV.

The V call is TRBV6-6, the J call TRBJ1-2, with TRBD1 matching over 8 bases. In germline, CDR1 is MNHNY, CDR2 SVGAGI (reference sequence). This CDR3 is built from 15 residues. With 0 bases clipped from V and 1 base from J, the junction kept 1 base outside the gene matches. Written as DNA, the CDR3 is TGTGCCAGCAGTTACTCCGACAGGGGTAACTATGGCTACACCTTC. This gives the protein CASSYSDRGNYGYTF.

The J gene is TRBJ2-6, the V gene TRBV28; 9 bases agree with TRBD1. Germline-derived CDR1 and CDR2 are MDHEN and SYDVKM. CDR3 length: 17 residues. V was clipped by 5 bases and J by 0 bases; unmatched bases: 5. The CDR3 nucleotides are TGTGCCAGCAGTGGCGGACAGGGGAGCTCTGGGGCCAACGTCCTGACTTTC. Amino acids: CASSGGQGSSGANVLTF.

As regards this clone: Within the sample, other DNA sequences also encode this same CDR3. This chain connects TRBV2 to TRBJ2-7; the D is unclear. This CDR3 region has 12 residues. Germline CDR1 SNHLY, CDR2 FYNNEI. Trimming took 6 bases from V and 4 from J, leaving 10 bases between them. The CDR3 DNA follows: TGTGCCAGCAGGGAACGGACGTACGAGCAGTACTTC. Translation gives CASRERTYEQYF. The full variable domain, with the rest looked up from reference TRBV2 and TRBJ2-7, is EPEVTQTPSHQVTQMGQEVILRCVPISNHLYFYWYRQILGQKVEFLVSFYNNEISEKSEIFDDQFSVERPDGSNFTLKIRSTKLEDSAMYFCASRERTYEQYFGPGTRLTVT.

This chain joins TRBV25-1 and TRBJ2-1; 9 bases match TRBD2. The CDR3 is made up of 15 amino acids. After removal of 7 bases from V and 8 bases from J, the junction contained 12 bases not matched to a gene. Germline CDR1 reads MGHDK; CDR2 reads SYGVNS. Written as DNA, the CDR3 is TGTGCCAGCACCCAGGGAGGACTAGCGCTCTATGAGCAGTTCTTC. Its protein is CASTQGGLALYEQFF.

With respect to this clone: The junction departs from the called germline gene at one end, perhaps through a read error. The chain has TRBV7-7 and TRBJ2-3; perhaps TRBD1 as D (5 bases). Germline CDR1 is SSHAT and CDR2 is FNYEAQ (reference sequence). The CDR3 has 14 residues. CDR3 loop: CASSFGRGTDTQYF. DNA of the CDR3: TGTGCTAGCAGCTTCGGCAGGGGCACAGATACGCAGTATTTT.

The rearrangement uses TRBV9 and TRBJ2-7; TRBD1 aligns across 12 bases. CDR3 length: 15 amino acids. Germline CDR1 SGDLS, CDR2 YYNGEE. The ends lost 0 bases at V and 8 bases at J; junction bases unmatched: 6. The CDR3 sequence: CASSVDPGQGAQQYF. CDR3 sequence (DNA): TGTGCCAGCAGCGTAGACCCGGGACAGGGGGCACAGCAGTACTTC.

A few counts support this clone. Within the sample, other DNA sequences also encode this same CDR3. The chain joins TRBV19 to TRBJ1-6, with D tentatively TRBD1 (6 bases). Germline CDR1 and CDR2: LNHDA and SQIVND (reference sequence). The CDR3 has 14 amino acids. V was shortened by 3 bases and J by 6 bases, with 9 bases between the two germline ends. The CDR3 loop is CASSMGRGNSPLHF. In DNA form, the CDR3 reads TGTGCCAGTAGTATGGGCAGGGGTAATTCACCCCTCCACTTT.

The chain joins TRBV4-2 to TRBJ2-1, with D perhaps TRBD2 (5 bases). CDR3 length: 14 amino acids. Germline V gene lookup returns CDR1 LGHNA and CDR2 YNFKEQ. V lost 1 base and J 5 bases, leaving 9 bases between the germline ends. CDR3 in amino acids: CASSQGSGDNEQFF. The DNA of the CDR3 is TGTGCCAGCAGCCAAGGTTCCGGGGACAATGAGCAGTTCTTC.

This clone has just one count. The chain joins TRBV5-1 to TRBJ1-6; TRBD1 matches at 10 bases. The trim removed 5 bases at V and 7 bases at J, leaving 18 bases unmatched. From germline, CDR1 is SGHRS and CDR2 YFSETQ. CDR3 length: 19 amino acids. Written as DNA, the CDR3 is TGCGCCAGCAGTTCCGGGACAGGGGCCTCCAGAGGGATAAATTCACCCCTCCACTTT. This sequence encodes CASSSGTGASRGINSPLHF.

The rearrangement joins TRBV5-6 to TRBJ2-5; no clear D. The germline V gene has CDR1 SGHDT and CDR2 YYEEEE. CDR3 size: 13 residues. V was trimmed by 1 base and J by 2 bases, leaving 6 bases between them. CDR3 sequence: CASSLRQQETQYF. CDR3 in DNA: TGTGCCAGCAGCTTGCGCCAGCAAGAGACCCAGTACTTC. Together with reference TRBV5-6 and TRBJ2-5, the CDR3 gives the full variable domain: DAGVTQSPTHLIKTRGQQVTLRCSPKSGHDTVSWYQQALGQGPQFIFQYYEEEERQRGNFPDRFSGHQFPNYSSELNVNALLLGDSALYLCASSLRQQETQYFGPGTRLLVL.

This clone was seen a handful of times. V usage is TRBV5-1 and J usage is TRBJ2-5; 9 positions agree with TRBD1. CDR1 SGHRS and CDR2 YFSETQ come from the germline V gene. The trim removed 2 bases at V and 5 bases at J, leaving 7 bases unmatched. CDR3 size: 15 residues. The CDR3 loop is CASSLQGAVTETQYF. The CDR3 bases are TGCGCCAGCAGCTTACAGGGGGCAGTAACGGAGACCCAGTACTTC.